This is a list of T cell receptor beta chains from one sample in a study of T cell changes during pregnancy in multiple sclerosis. Profiled with immunoSEQ multiplex PCR; TCRdb holds only in-frame clones, not every one. The repertoire consists of some 61,000 clones, with less than 95% occurring once and the leading ten covering 0.86%. This sample comprised peripheral blood, obtained in the second trimester of pregnancy. The receptors come from a female donor with multiple sclerosis, enrolled in a pregnancy study. Both conserved end residues are trimmed from each CDR3. Each record gives: J gene, D gene, V gene, CDR3 protein. A D gene is named only where the DNA matches it firmly.

j_call: TRBJ1-3
d_call: TRBD1
v_call: TRBV6-1
cdr3_aa: ASSEQTGTGNTIY

j_call: TRBJ2-5
d_call: NA
v_call: TRBV1
cdr3_aa: TSSQSFQGFLRETQY

j_call: TRBJ1-1
d_call: NA
v_call: TRBV5-1
cdr3_aa: ASSPQGGMDTEAF

j_call: TRBJ2-3
d_call: NA
v_call: TRBV4-3
cdr3_aa: ASSQVEGAGDTQY

j_call: TRBJ2-7
d_call: TRBD1
v_call: TRBV11-2
cdr3_aa: ASSLVRDRASYEQY

j_call: TRBJ1-4
d_call: NA
v_call: TRBV4-1
cdr3_aa: ASSRTAINEKLF

j_call: TRBJ1-2
d_call: TRBD1
v_call: TRBV4-2
cdr3_aa: ASSQDLPGTVHEGYT

j_call: TRBJ2-2
d_call: NA
v_call: TRBV19
cdr3_aa: ASSIDTGGDTGELF

j_call: TRBJ2-3
d_call: TRBD1
v_call: TRBV7-2
cdr3_aa: ASSSRTGTGTDTQY

j_call: TRBJ2-7
d_call: TRBD1
v_call: TRBV7-6
cdr3_aa: ASSLASGTGGLYEQY

j_call: TRBJ1-2
d_call: NA
v_call: TRBV19
cdr3_aa: ASSAGQHPSYGYT

j_call: TRBJ1-5
d_call: TRBD1
v_call: TRBV6-5
cdr3_aa: ASSSGTGTYRPQH

j_call: TRBJ1-1
d_call: NA
v_call: TRBV29-1
cdr3_aa: SVEYPLGAGARANTEAF

j_call: TRBJ2-1
d_call: NA
v_call: TRBV25-1
cdr3_aa: ASSRGGGPWVYNEQF

j_call: TRBJ2-4
d_call: TRBD2
v_call: TRBV6-5
cdr3_aa: ASSYGSGGVSNIQY

j_call: TRBJ2-6
d_call: NA
v_call: TRBV6-5
cdr3_aa: ASREQVTGANVLT

j_call: TRBJ1-4
d_call: TRBD1
v_call: TRBV5-6
cdr3_aa: ASSREGAGNEKLF

j_call: TRBJ2-2
d_call: NA
v_call: TRBV2
cdr3_aa: ASTLDRNTGELF

j_call: TRBJ1-5
d_call: TRBD1
v_call: TRBV6-1
cdr3_aa: ASSEARDRVLKQPQH

j_call: TRBJ2-1
d_call: TRBD2
v_call: TRBV2
cdr3_aa: ASSESGVAGAEQF

j_call: TRBJ2-7
d_call: TRBD1
v_call: TRBV5-1
cdr3_aa: ASSLGTGRSYEQY

j_call: TRBJ1-2
d_call: NA
v_call: TRBV4-3
cdr3_aa: ASSQGTPYGYT

j_call: TRBJ2-5
d_call: NA
v_call: TRBV5-5
cdr3_aa: ASRFDSQETQY

j_call: TRBJ1-1
d_call: NA
v_call: TRBV5-8
cdr3_aa: ASSFPGDSAPEAF

j_call: TRBJ1-2
d_call: TRBD1
v_call: TRBV9
cdr3_aa: ASSVLDRDYGYT

j_call: TRBJ2-5
d_call: TRBD1
v_call: TRBV4-2
cdr3_aa: ASSQGSKGRGLQETQY

j_call: TRBJ2-7
d_call: TRBD1
v_call: TRBV30
cdr3_aa: AWGRGPAYEQY

j_call: TRBJ2-7
d_call: TRBD2
v_call: TRBV11-2
cdr3_aa: ASRREGYEQY

j_call: TRBJ1-5
d_call: NA
v_call: TRBV18
cdr3_aa: ASSPPEDRRGNQPQH

j_call: TRBJ1-4
d_call: TRBD1
v_call: TRBV19
cdr3_aa: ASRTQGAAEKLF

j_call: TRBJ1-1
d_call: NA
v_call: TRBV7-3
cdr3_aa: ASSAQVNTEAF

j_call: TRBJ1-2
d_call: NA
v_call: TRBV14
cdr3_aa: ASSPTGLGYT

j_call: TRBJ1-6
d_call: NA
v_call: TRBV18
cdr3_aa: ASSGQLNSPLH

j_call: TRBJ2-1
d_call: NA
v_call: TRBV5-5
cdr3_aa: ASPGREGDEQF

j_call: TRBJ2-6
d_call: NA
v_call: TRBV5-6
cdr3_aa: ASSLEGSGANVLT

j_call: TRBJ1-4
d_call: NA
v_call: TRBV6-5
cdr3_aa: ASSLTGPGNEKLF

j_call: TRBJ2-3
d_call: TRBD2
v_call: TRBV5-6
cdr3_aa: ASSRRLAAKSTDTQY

j_call: TRBJ2-7
d_call: TRBD2
v_call: TRBV7-2
cdr3_aa: ASSLGGGAYEQY

j_call: TRBJ1-5
d_call: TRBD1
v_call: TRBV7-9
cdr3_aa: ASSFGTGINQPQH

j_call: TRBJ1-1
d_call: TRBD1
v_call: TRBV25-1
cdr3_aa: ASQGAKASNTEAF

j_call: TRBJ2-3
d_call: TRBD2
v_call: TRBV7-2
cdr3_aa: ASSRGLAGGPEDTQY

j_call: TRBJ2-5
d_call: TRBD2
v_call: TRBV6-4
cdr3_aa: ASSDRTSGGSQETQY

j_call: TRBJ1-4
d_call: NA
v_call: TRBV6-5
cdr3_aa: ASSTLRQINEKLF